The rows below give T cell receptor beta chains drawn from one sample of a study of Tregs in tolerant kidney transplant recipients. Measured with immunoSEQ multiplex PCR; TCRdb has only the in-frame clones, and not every one. The top ten clones hold approximately 0.37% of a sample with approximately 75,000 clones, 91% of them seen once. The sample in question was Tregs from blood, obtained before the transplant. The origin of the receptors is a human donor who received a combined kidney and bone marrow transplant. Both conserved end residues are part of each CDR3.

J	V	CDR3
TRBJ2-7	TRBV28	CASSLHTSGGPYEQYF
TRBJ2-1	TRBV19	CASNAQHNEQFF
TRBJ2-2	TRBV19	CASRETSGANTGELFF
TRBJ1-1	TRBV5-1	CASSPGVQRPTNTEAFF
TRBJ2-2	TRBV9	CASSVEGKNTGELFF
TRBJ2-5	TRBV11-2	CASSLVMGQETQYF
TRBJ1-2	TRBV19	CASSRDSALYGYTF
TRBJ2-7	TRBV27	CASSSAGDEQYF
TRBJ2-3	TRBV11-2	CASSLSGTRRTDTQYF
TRBJ1-1	TRBV7-6	CASSFGGDTEAFF
TRBJ2-1	TRBV7-6	CASSTLAGVYNEQFF
TRBJ1-1	TRBV19	CASSDRPNTEAFF
TRBJ2-1	TRBV27	CASSLVGLAPDNEQFF
TRBJ2-1	TRBV5-4	CASSLVGQGAREQFF
TRBJ2-7	TRBV18	CASSPQHYEQYF
TRBJ2-2	TRBV9	CASSVGRPWGELFF
TRBJ1-2	TRBV7-9	CASTGQGAPNYGYTF
TRBJ2-3	TRBV2	CASSVTGGGSTDTQYF
TRBJ2-1	TRBV11-1	CASSGPGGSRYNEQFF
TRBJ2-5	TRBV28	CASTMLSWPFPETQYF
TRBJ2-1	TRBV19	CASSISQRTYNEQFF